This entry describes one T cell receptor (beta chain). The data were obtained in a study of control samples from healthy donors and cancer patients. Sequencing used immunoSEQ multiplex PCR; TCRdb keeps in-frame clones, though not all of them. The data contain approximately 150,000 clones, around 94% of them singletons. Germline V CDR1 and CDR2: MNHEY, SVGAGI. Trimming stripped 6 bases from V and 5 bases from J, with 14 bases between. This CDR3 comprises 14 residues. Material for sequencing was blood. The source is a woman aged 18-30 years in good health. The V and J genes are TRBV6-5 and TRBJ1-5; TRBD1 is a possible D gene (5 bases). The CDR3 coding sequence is TGTGCCAGCAGGACACGGGGGAAACATCAGCCCCAGCATTTT. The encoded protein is CASRTRGKHQPQHF.